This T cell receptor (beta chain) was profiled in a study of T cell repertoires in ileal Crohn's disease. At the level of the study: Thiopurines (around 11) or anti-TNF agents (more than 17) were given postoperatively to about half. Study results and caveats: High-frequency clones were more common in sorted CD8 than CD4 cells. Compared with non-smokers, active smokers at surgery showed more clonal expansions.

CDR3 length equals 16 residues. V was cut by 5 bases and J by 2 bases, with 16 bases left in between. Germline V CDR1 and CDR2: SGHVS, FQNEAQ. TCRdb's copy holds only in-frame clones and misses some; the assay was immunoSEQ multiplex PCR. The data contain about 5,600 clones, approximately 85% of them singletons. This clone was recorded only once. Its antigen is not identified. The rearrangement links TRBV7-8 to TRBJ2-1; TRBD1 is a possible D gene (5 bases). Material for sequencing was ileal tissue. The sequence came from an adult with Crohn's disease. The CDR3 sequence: CASSPIREGAYNEQFF. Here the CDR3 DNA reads TGTGCCAGCAGCCCAATTAGGGAAGGGGCCTACAATGAGCAGTTCTTC.